This T cell receptor beta chain originates from a study of blood T cells in healthy people across ages. General study results and limits: Diversity estimates from one million T cells were considered underestimates.

With a J-beta primer mix and a sample-barcoded 5' primer, a second PCR ran about 7 to 11 cycles. Every sample gave at least 3 million paired-end reads containing CDR3. One entry per CDR3 protein, called by TCRdb with MiXCR from the 5' RACE reads. Among roughly 1.7 million distinct CDR3 sequences listed, around 36% were seen once. A note on this clonotype: Its specificity is not known.

What was sequenced was blood. The receptor was isolated from a woman in her 30s in good health.

CDR3 in amino acids: CSARQGLSTFTDTQYF. The CDR3 region has the DNA TGCAGTGCTCGTCAGGGGCTCTCAACATTCACAGATACGCAGTATTTT. This chain links TRBV20-1 with TRBJ2-3, with a tentative D call TRBD1 (6 bases). CDR1 DFQATT and CDR2 SNEGSKA come from the germline V gene (reference sequence). The CDR3 sequence is 16 residues long. Trimming pared 5 bases from V and 2 bases from J, leaving 20 bases between.